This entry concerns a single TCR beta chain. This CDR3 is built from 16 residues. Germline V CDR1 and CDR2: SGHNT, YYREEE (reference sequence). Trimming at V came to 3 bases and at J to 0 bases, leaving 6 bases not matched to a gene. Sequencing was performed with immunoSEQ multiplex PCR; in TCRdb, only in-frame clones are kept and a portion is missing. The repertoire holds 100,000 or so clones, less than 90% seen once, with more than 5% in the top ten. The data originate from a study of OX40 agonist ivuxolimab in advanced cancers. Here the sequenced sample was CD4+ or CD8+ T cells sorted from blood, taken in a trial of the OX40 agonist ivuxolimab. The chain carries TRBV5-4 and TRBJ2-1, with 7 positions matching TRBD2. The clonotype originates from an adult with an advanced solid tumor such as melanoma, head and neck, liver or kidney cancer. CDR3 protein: CASSSSGYISYNEQFF. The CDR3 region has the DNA TGTGCCAGCAGCTCTAGCGGCTACATCTCCTACAATGAGCAGTTCTTC.